The present TCR beta chain was sequenced within a study of regulatory T cells in long-lasting Graves disease. Broader study findings: Shared public clonotypes totalled approximately 3,000 in persistent patients, compared with just under 1,000 in new patients. Graves' patients with persistent disease showed TCR diversity lower than patients newly diagnosed.

Indicated time point: newly diagnosed GD, antithyroid drugs for less than 3 months. TCR sequences were obtained from RNA taken from PBMCs. CDR3 length: 11 residues. The germline V and J ends were trimmed by 1 base and 8 bases, with 5 bases remaining between them. Germline CDR1 and CDR2: DFQATT and SNEGSKA (reference sequence). Ten or more counts support this clonotype. The antigen remains undetermined. Arm-PCR with iRepertoire HTBI primers amplified the CDR3 regions for these TCR beta libraries. As originally analysed: Samples jointly harbored about 62 TRBV and about 14 TRBJ segments. TCRdb itself ran the multiplex PCR reads through MiXCR, one entry per CDR3 protein. V and J calls and clone size were set by TCRdb, not the authors. The sample consists of about 320,000 distinct CDR3 sequences, 15% to 20% of them appearing once.

The sequence came from a female donor with Graves disease. Sample: peripheral blood mononuclear cells (PBMCs), taken at new diagnosis, from a patient treated with antithyroid drugs. The genes are TRBV20-1 and TRBJ2-2; D uncertain. This chain's CDR3 is CSARGVGELFF. In nucleotides, the CDR3 is TGCAGTGCTAGAGGGGTAGGGGAGCTGTTTTTT.